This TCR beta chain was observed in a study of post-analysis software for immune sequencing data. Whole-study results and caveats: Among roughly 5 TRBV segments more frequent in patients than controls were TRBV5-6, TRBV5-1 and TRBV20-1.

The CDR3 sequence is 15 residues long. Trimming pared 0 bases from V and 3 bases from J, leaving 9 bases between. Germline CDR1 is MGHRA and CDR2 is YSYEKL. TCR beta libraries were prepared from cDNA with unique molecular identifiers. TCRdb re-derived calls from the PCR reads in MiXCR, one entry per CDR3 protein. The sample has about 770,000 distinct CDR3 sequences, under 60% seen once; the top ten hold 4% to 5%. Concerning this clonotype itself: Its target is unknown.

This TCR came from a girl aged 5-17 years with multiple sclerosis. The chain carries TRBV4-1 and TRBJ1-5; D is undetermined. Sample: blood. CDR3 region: CASSQDPGYNQPQHF. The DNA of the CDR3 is TGCGCCAGCAGCCAAGATCCGGGGTACAATCAGCCCCAGCATTTT.